This T cell receptor beta chain was found in a study of cytomegalovirus exposure and HLA in healthy donors (dated by TCRdb to about 2017). General notes on the study: An earlier analysis of a few hundred of the donors reported roughly 300 Gb of sequence data and around 100 million unique TCR beta sequences obtained from some 170 million T cells. Around 320 gigabases of sequencing data and approximately 84 million unique TCR sequences were included in an early release covering several hundred HLA-typed donors. Of the roughly 400 genotyped donors, 65% to 90% fell in the genetic ancestry cluster associated with self-reported Caucasian donors. The study aimed to test whether signatures of past pathogen exposure could be identified by cataloging public T cell receptors. The T cell repertoires of around 670 subjects were profiled by immunosequencing and related to cytomegalovirus serostatus. Along with the roughly 700-subject first cohort, a separate validation cohort of about 110 different subjects was used. High-throughput TCR immunosequencing, statistical association of individual TCRs with disease status, and machine learning were combined to predict cytomegalovirus infection status. To study patterns of TCR occurrence, a later analysis re-analyzed previously published TCR beta repertoires from 600 to 750 donors and added high-resolution HLA genotyping. The later analysis used no new phenotypic data to find candidate immune exposures, relying instead on TCR beta sequences and their occurrence across donors. An earlier analysis of approximately 500 of the donors applied high-throughput TCR beta sequencing to assess whether each TCR beta V gene segment acted as functional or pseudogenic. Donor age, sex, ethnicity and CMV serostatus were collected together with the repertoire data. A later genetic analysis used genome-wide SNP genotypes for about 55% of the 666 donors, treating that subset as a discovery cohort. All discovery cohort repertoires had been generated using a single sequencing platform. Both class I and class II loci were covered by HLA typing, at four-digit resolution. The number of typed donors differed by locus: 629-630 for A, B, C, DRB1 and DQB1; 522 for DQA1; 606 for DPA1; and 400 to 480 for DPB1. Because of strong linkage in the cohort, roughly 5 DR-DQ haplotypes were treated as single units for association and clustering. Among some 410 genotyped donors of the cohort, an average of around 240,000 unique TCR beta nucleotide sequences was sequenced per donor, of which about 18% were non-productive. Results and caveats for the whole study, not just this receptor: Linkage disequilibrium might explain the correlated functional status among segregating V segments, but an unknown experimental factor could not be ruled out. According to a later genetic analysis, donors in an Asian-associated ancestry cluster had fewer N-insertions in productive TCRs than the approximately 670-donor mean. Because HLA typing was unavailable for some donors at each locus, only the typed subset was used in association tests. An earlier analysis of approximately 570 of the donors showed that most TCR beta V segments appeared in productive rearrangements either about 90% or about 30% of the time, which broadly matched IMGT annotations. Strong co-occurrence of HLA alleles, especially DR and DQ, made assigning TCR associations to individual alleles difficult. A later analysis found that TCR association rates varied across HLA loci, with DRB1 alleles showing the most associated TCRs and HLA-C alleles the fewest. The authors suggested that the approach could potentially be extended to other disease states and immunological phenotypes. The earlier analysis of nearly 600 of the donors excluded seventeen rarely observed V segments, including chromosome 9 orphons, because counts were too low. In vitro tests confirmed that a few of the cytomegalovirus-associated TCR beta chains recognize cytomegalovirus antigens. A further reported finding was that TCR beta sequences accurately predicted the HLA-A and HLA-B alleles for most subjects in the first cohort. Compared with equally common non-associated chains, HLA-associated TCR beta chains in a later analysis were more clonally expanded and had lower generation probabilities. In the study, about 150 TCR beta chains were listed as associated with cytomegalovirus. The sequencing pipeline was judged likely to have produced a cluster of highly shared sequence variants as a technical artifact. The only immune exposure information available for the cohort was CMV serostatus. An association between a missense DCLRE1C variant and V-gene and J-gene trimming of TCR beta chains was found in a later genetic analysis and replicated in an independent cohort. In a later analysis, several top co-occurrence clusters were reported to appear linked to parvovirus B19, influenza, CMV and Epstein-Barr virus. Cytomegalovirus status was reported to be diagnosed by the classifier with high specificity and sensitivity in both the original and validation cohorts. Sequencing depth was assumed to be roughly uniform across donors in the presence/absence analyses, though that assumption may not hold. A later analysis found that most CMV-associated TCR beta chains appeared HLA-restricted, with HLA associations seemingly driven largely by CMV exposure. This cohort had only TCR beta chains sequenced, and the lack of alpha or paired-chain data limited which features could be detected. Specific HLA alleles were associated with more than 15,000 TCR beta sequences at a false discovery rate of 0.05 in a later analysis. Most TCR sequences were seen in very few donors, while some public TCRs were found in many individuals. The 87-base-pair reads could not distinguish some IMGT-functional V segments, including TRBV6-2 and TRBV6-3, so those segments were excluded.

In total, fewer than 750 healthy bone marrow donors made up the cohort. At the time of sampling, all cohort members were nominally healthy, though unrecorded immune exposures were likely present. The donor was CMV seropositive and was included in the group of some 290 seropositive cohort members. Every donor gave a peripheral blood sample, and the peripheral blood mononuclear cells from that sample were used for TCR beta sequencing. The Qiagen DNeasy Blood Extraction Kit was used to extract genomic DNA from the blood cell samples. The CDR3 covers 14 residues, taking in both the cysteine and the phenylalanine. Only the CDR3 DNA stays, 42 bases, in frame from base 1. Compared with germline, V lacks 1 base and J lacks 3 bases; bases without a gene match: 0. From a lookup of the germline V gene (reference sequence), CDR1 and CDR2 are SEHNR and FQNEAQ. Remarks on this clone: The specificity of this receptor is unknown. Other DNA sequences from this sample encode an identical CDR3 as well.

Library creation used the immunoSEQ multiplex PCR assay. For the multiplex PCR, a mixture combining 60 forward primers for TCR Vbeta segments and 13 reverse primers for TCR Jbeta segments was used. A multiplex PCR assay on genomic DNA amplified the CDR3 region of rearranged TCR beta genes. On the Illumina HiSeq System, the amplified TCR beta libraries were sequenced as 87-base-pair reads. Concerning the study's data processing: In a later analysis, tens of millions of unique TCR beta chains were counted across the roughly 610 repertoires, and roughly 11 million of these chains were shared by at least two donors. Raw reads were error-corrected and collapsed into unique sequences with a nearest-neighbor algorithm that merged closely related sequences to remove PCR and sequencing errors. CDR3 sequences were aligned to IMGT reference sequences to assign V, D and J gene segments. For a sequence to be retained, a match of at least six nucleotides was required to both a V gene segment and a J gene segment. A rearrangement was called productive if the CDR3 had no stop codons and remained in frame with V and J, and every other rearrangement was called non-productive. CDR3 was defined according to IMGT convention as the region running from the second conserved V-encoded cysteine to the conserved J-encoded phenylalanine. Sequences without an unambiguous match to a single V gene segment were excluded from the earlier analysis of almost 600 of the donors. An earlier analysis of a few hundred of the donors called V segments functional above 56.7% productive rearrangements and segregating when the between-donor standard deviation exceeded 5%. A statistical classification framework was developed to diagnose cytomegalovirus status using the catalog of TCR beta chain sequences. In a later analysis, V and J genes were assigned by comparing TCR nucleotide sequences against IMGT/GENE-DB human TR gene sequences. A later analysis assigned CDR3 sequences and most-parsimonious VDJ recombination scenarios with the TCRdist pipeline. In a later analysis, each TCR beta chain was defined by its CDR3 amino acid sequence together with its V-gene family, and reads without a unique V-gene family were excluded. A later analysis removed roughly 590 highly shared, low-generation-probability nucleotide sequences to deal with suspected cross-contamination and a sequencing artifact. A later analysis calculated a clonal expansion index for each public chain from normalized within-repertoire ranks of inferred template counts. In a later analysis, generation probabilities were computed with a VDJ recombination model fitted to out-of-frame rearrangements, and the resulting probabilities were checked against IGoR. In a later analysis, TCR-TCR, TCR-HLA and TCR-CMV co-occurrence was scored with hypergeometric tests, and a repertoire-size bias correction was applied to TCR pairs. In a later analysis, false discovery rates were estimated by permuting HLA or CMV assignments 20 times. In a later analysis, co-occurring TCRs were grouped with DBSCAN, and TCRdist sequence similarity was added when clustering was performed within HLA-allele-positive subsets. Repertoires with fewer than 30,000 or more than 120,000 public chains, plus five repertoires with anomalous nucleotide sharing, were excluded from co-occurrence clustering. TCRdb holds this immuneACCESS table with in-frame rearrangements only. Some clones are missing; in checked studies, unresolved V genes explain under half, and the rest has no known cause. The V and J calls and clone size were taken over from that table, and D and trimming were inferred from the DNA. The table for this sample shows 53,000 or so clones. Around 11% of the sample is taken by the ten largest.

Sequencing was carried out using PBMCs. The sequence is built from TRBV7-9 and TRBJ1-1; TRBD1 fits 9 bases in the junction. The receptor was derived from a man younger than 30 in good health and CMV-seropositive. The CDR3 is CASSLGTGDTEAFF. The DNA sequence is TGTGCCAGCAGCTTAGGGACAGGGGACACTGAAGCTTTCTTT.